This T cell receptor beta chain is drawn from a study of T-cell memory formation after mild COVID-19. Across the whole study: There were largely donor-specific TCR clusters.

Constant-segment primers were used for 5'RACE, and the resulting TCR alpha and TCR beta cDNA libraries carried sample barcodes and UMIs. Each CDR3 protein gets one entry after TCRdb re-called the 5' RACE reads with MiXCR. The sample holds around 430,000 distinct CDR3 sequences; about a sixth are singletons and the top ten take about 22%. The CDR3 runs to 17 residues. V lost 0 bases and J 0 bases, leaving 12 bases between the germline ends. Germline V lookup: CDR1 SGHDN, CDR2 FVKESK. Regarding the study as a whole: Detection of some responders pre-infection suggested pre-existing cross-reactive memory T cells participated. Mainly CM and EM harbored the contracting CD4+ clones; mainly EMRA harbored the CD8+ ones.

The table lists this clonotype with a few counts. Its antigen is not identified. The TCR was taken from a man between 18 and 35 years old who had mild COVID-19 (a few samples of this study predate the infection). Cell type and time point are not known. The sequenced sample consisted of PBMCs or a T cell subset sorted from them (not recorded which). The genes are TRBV14 and TRBJ2-1; D is possibly TRBD2 (5 bases). CDR3 sequence reads: CASSQEFGRGSYNEQFF. For the CDR3, the DNA is TGTGCCAGCAGCCAAGAATTTGGGAGAGGCTCCTACAATGAGCAGTTCTTC.